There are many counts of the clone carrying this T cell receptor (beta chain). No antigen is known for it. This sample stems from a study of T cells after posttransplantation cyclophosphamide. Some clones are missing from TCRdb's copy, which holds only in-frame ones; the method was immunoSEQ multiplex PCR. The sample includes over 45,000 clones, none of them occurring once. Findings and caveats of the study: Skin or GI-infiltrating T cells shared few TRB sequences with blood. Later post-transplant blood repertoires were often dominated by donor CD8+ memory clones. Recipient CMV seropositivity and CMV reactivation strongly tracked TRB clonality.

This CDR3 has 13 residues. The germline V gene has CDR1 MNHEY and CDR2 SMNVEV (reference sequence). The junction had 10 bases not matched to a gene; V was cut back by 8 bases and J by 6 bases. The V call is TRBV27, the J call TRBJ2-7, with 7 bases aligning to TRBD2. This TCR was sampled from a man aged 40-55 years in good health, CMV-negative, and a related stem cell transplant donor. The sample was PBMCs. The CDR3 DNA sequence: TGTGCCAGCGGCCTGGGCGGGAGAACCGAGCAGTACTTC. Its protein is CASGLGGRTEQYF.